The 14 T cell receptor beta chains presented below share a single source sample, sequenced in a study of T cells in Graves' hyperthyroidism and ophthalmopathy. The CDR3 regions of TCR beta were amplified from RNA transcripts. In the first-round RT-PCR of the TCR CDR3, the HTBI primer set was used. From the multiplex PCR reads, TCRdb called clonotypes with MiXCR, one entry per CDR3 protein. Among over 650,000 distinct CDR3 sequences listed, 45% were seen once. The sequencing sample was made of peripheral blood or thyroid tissue (not recorded which). The receptor source for this set is an adult man with Graves' disease, either hyperthyroidism or ophthalmopathy (not recorded which).

This clonotype turned up a few times. J is TRBJ1-1 and V is TRBV4-1, with TRBD1 matching 7 bases. This CDR3 region has 16 residues. Trimming took 1 base from V and 1 from J; bases not matched to a gene: 6. Germline loops: CDR1 MGHRA, CDR2 YSYEKL. DNA for the CDR3: TGCGCCAGCAGCCAAGGTCCGGGACAGCCGAACACTGAAGCTTTCTTT. It specifies CASSQGPGQPNTEAFF.

The chain employs TRBV9 and TRBJ1-1, with D perhaps matching TRBD1 (6 bases). The CDR3 runs to 14 residues. V dropped 4 bases and J dropped 1 base, with 11 bases sitting between them. Looked up from germline, CDR1 is SGDLS and CDR2 is YYNGEE. The CDR3 DNA reads as TGTGCCAGCAGCCGCATGACAGGGAACACTGAAGCTTTCTTT. Amino acids: CASSRMTGNTEAFF.

This clonotype was seen at least ten times. This sequence joins TRBV5-6 and TRBJ1-5; no definite D call. Germline CDR1 SGHDT, CDR2 YYEEEE. The length of the CDR3 is 12 residues. The V end lost 2 bases, the J end lost 4 bases, and 4 bases lay between the germline ends. The CDR3 region is CASSFWNQPQHF. CDR3 in DNA: TGTGCCAGCAGCTTCTGGAATCAGCCCCAGCATTTT.

J is TRBJ1-4 and V is TRBV25-1, with a possible D match to TRBD1 (5 bases). The CDR3 extends over 17 amino acids. The V end was cut by 0 bases, the J end by 3 bases, with 14 bases between. Germline lookup yields CDR1 MGHDK and CDR2 SYGVNS. DNA of the CDR3: TGTGCCAGCAGTGAATATGACGGGGACGAAGCTAATGAAAAACTGTTTTTT. Its protein product is CASSEYDGDEANEKLFF.

The gene calls are TRBV19 and TRBJ1-5, with a weak D call TRBD1 (6 bases). The V end lost 3 bases, the J end lost 4 bases, and 10 bases lay between the germline ends. The CDR3 totals 14 residues. Germline V lookup: CDR1 LNHDA, CDR2 SQIVND (reference sequence). CDR3 residues: CASSMPGANQPQHF. CDR3 nucleotides: TGTGCCAGTAGTATGCCGGGGGCTAATCAGCCCCAGCATTTT.

V and J are TRBV20-1 and TRBJ2-7, with a weak D call TRBD2 (6 bases). CDR1 and CDR2 from the germline V gene are DFQATT and SNEGSKA (reference sequence). This CDR3 has 14 residues. V was trimmed by 5 bases and J by 3 bases, leaving 17 bases between them. The CDR3: CSAVHSQRVYEQYF. The DNA of the CDR3 is TGCAGTGCTGTTCACTCCCAGCGGGTCTACGAGCAGTACTTC.

This clonotype was observed a handful of times. The chain joins TRBV12-3 or TRBV12-4 to TRBJ2-7; possible D gene TRBD1, 5 bases. V lost 6 bases, J lost 2 bases, and 11 bases lay in between. CDR3 length equals 13 residues. The CDR3 sequence is CASRSDKTYEQYF. In nucleotides, the CDR3 is TGTGCCAGCAGATCGGACAAAACCTACGAGCAGTACTTC.

Turning to this clonotype: This may arise from a read error, as a much more abundant clone is one base away. No conserved phenylalanine or tryptophan ends this CDR3, so it is likely a read error. The V gene is TRBV7-2, the J gene TRBJ2-7; no clear D. This CDR3 has 14 amino acids. Trimming left V 5 bases short and J 0 bases short, with 11 bases between. Germline loops: CDR1 SGHTA, CDR2 FQGNSA. For the CDR3, the DNA is TGTGCCAGCAGCCCCCCCCTGCACTCCTACGAGCAGTACTCC. It yields the protein CASSPPLHSYEQYS.

As concerns this clonotype: Since a much larger clone is just one base distant, this may be a read error. The CDR3 ends on some other residue instead of the conserved phenylalanine or tryptophan, so this is likely a read error. CDR3 nucleotide sequence: TGTGCCAGCAGCTTAGGGGCTAGCGGGTTCCAAGAGACCCAGTACCTC. Its translation: CASSLGASGFQETQYL. The chain joins TRBV7-6 to TRBJ2-5; 8 bases line up with TRBD2. V trimming: 1 base; J trimming: 1 base; junction bases outside the gene matches: 5. Looked up from germline, CDR1 is SGHVS and CDR2 is FNYEAQ. The CDR3 consists of 16 residues.

This clonotype was observed a few times. The junction departs from germline at one end; a sequencing error may be responsible. The chain employs TRBV7-3 and TRBJ2-5; possibly TRBD1 or TRBD2 for D (5 bases each). The germline CDR1 and CDR2 sequences are SGHTA and FQGTGA. CDR3 length equals 16 residues. The CDR3 protein is CASSPTEARQGETQYF. The CDR3 DNA follows: TGCGCCAGCAGCCCAACGGAGGCGCGGCAGGGAGAGACCCAGTACTTC.

The chain carries TRBV7-9 and TRBJ1-4; D is unclear. V was clipped by 5 bases and J by 0 bases, with 10 bases between them. Germline CDR1 and CDR2: SEHNR and FQNEAQ (reference sequence). The CDR3 is made up of 15 amino acids. The chain's CDR3 is CASSHKVTTNEKLFF. As DNA, the CDR3 is TGTGCCAGCAGCCACAAAGTAACAACTAATGAAAAACTGTTTTTT.

The chain uses TRBV29-1 and TRBJ2-2; 11 nucleotides agree with TRBD1. CDR1 and CDR2 (germline): SQVTM, ANQGSEA. Losses at the gene ends were 5 bases for V and 8 bases for J; bases not matched to a gene: 10. The CDR3 has 15 residues. The CDR3 DNA is TGCAGCGTTCACGCGGGACAGGGGGGCCCTGGGGAGCTGTTTTTT. Its protein is CSVHAGQGGPGELFF.

This clonotype has just a few counts. V gene TRBV20-1 combines with J gene TRBJ2-7; 7 positions agree with TRBD2. CDR3 size: 14 residues. Germline loops: CDR1 DFQATT, CDR2 SNEGSKA (reference sequence). After removal of 7 bases from V and 4 bases from J, the junction contained 13 bases not matched to a gene. CDR3 sequence (DNA): TGCAGTGTCCCAATGAAAGCTAGCGGTTACGAGCAGTACTTC. Translating it yields CSVPMKASGYEQYF.

This clonotype was found a few times. The chain has TRBV7-2 and TRBJ1-6, with 7 positions matching TRBD1. Per the germline V gene, CDR1 is SGHTA and CDR2 is FQGNSA. V lost 2 bases and J lost 7; bases outside the gene matches: 5. The CDR3 has 15 amino acids. CDR3 coding DNA: TGTGCCAGCAGCTTATTACAGGGGAAAAATTCACCCCTCCACTTT. Translation: CASSLLQGKNSPLHF. Full variable domain (remainder filled in from reference TRBV7-2 and TRBJ1-6): GAGVSQSPSNKVTEKGKDVELRCDPISGHTALYWYRQSLGQGLEFLIYFQGNSAPDKSGLPSDRFSAERTGGSVSTLTIQRTQQEDSAVYLCASSLLQGKNSPLHFGNGTRLTVT.